This T cell receptor beta chain is from a study of blood T cell repertoires in COVID-19. Of note for this clone: Distinct nucleotide sequences in the sample also encode this CDR3.

TCRdb's table, derived via immunoSEQ multiplex PCR, lists solely in-frame clones and lacks some. The table has some 150,000 clones, roughly 80% seen once. The germline CDR1 and CDR2 sequences are PRHDT and FYEKMQ (reference sequence). This CDR3 region has 14 residues. V was pared by 0 bases and J by 1 base, with 7 bases between. The TCR comes from a woman in her 40s who had recovered from COVID-19. The chain joins TRBV13 to TRBJ2-7; tentative D call: TRBD2 (5 bases). Material: PBMCs or T cells enriched from blood (not recorded which). DNA for the CDR3: TGTGCCAGCAGCTTAGGCCGGGATTCCTACGAGCAGTACTTC. Protein: CASSLGRDSYEQYF.